These T cell receptor beta chains were read from a single sample in a study of T cell responses to AZD1222 COVID-19 vaccine. Libraries were prepared by immunoSEQ multiplex PCR; TCRdb keeps only in-frame clonotypes and omits some of them. The sample holds 130,000 or so clones, 90% seen once. Sequencing was performed on peripheral blood, taken on day 0 of AZD1222 vaccination. The receptors were sampled from an adult in good health. CDR3s leave out the opening cysteine and the closing phenylalanine or tryptophan. The order of the fields is J gene, CDR3 length, V gene, CDR3 protein.

J: TRBJ2-2; length: 13; V: TRBV7-2; CDR3: ASSFTGPNTGELF
J: TRBJ2-3; length: 13; V: TRBV19; CDR3: ASSLAGGVTDTQY
J: TRBJ1-1; length: 10; V: TRBV28; CDR3: ASRVGSTEAF
J: TRBJ2-3; length: 13; V: TRBV10-1; CDR3: ASSESLLGTDTQY
J: TRBJ1-5; length: 14; V: TRBV27; CDR3: ASSSRGQGSNQPQH
J: TRBJ2-1; length: 15; V: TRBV7-3; CDR3: ASSLPEVEGGLNEQF
J: TRBJ1-3; length: 11; V: TRBV2; CDR3: AIGTDSGNTIY
J: TRBJ1-1; length: 12; V: TRBV18; CDR3: ASSPPADRAQAF
J: TRBJ2-3; length: 13; V: TRBV9; CDR3: ASSVGGATTDTQY
J: TRBJ2-2; length: 13; V: TRBV5-1; CDR3: ASSGQEPNTGELF
J: TRBJ2-7; length: 9; V: TRBV27; CDR3: ASSWGGEQY
J: TRBJ2-3; length: 9; V: TRBV5-1; CDR3: ASSLRDTQY
J: TRBJ2-5; length: 12; V: TRBV7-9; CDR3: ASSLAAGIETQY
J: TRBJ2-7; length: 16; V: TRBV27; CDR3: ASSSLFFPEGQAYEQY
J: TRBJ1-2; length: 10; V: TRBV18; CDR3: ASSPVGGGYT
J: TRBJ2-7; length: 13; V: TRBV18; CDR3: ASSGTGSLVYEQY
J: TRBJ2-2; length: 14; V: TRBV2; CDR3: ASSEGGRKLPGELF
J: TRBJ1-4; length: 13; V: TRBV10-3; CDR3: AISAGLTSGEKLF
J: TRBJ1-2; length: 10; V: TRBV25-1; CDR3: ASSEQFYGYT
J: TRBJ2-7; length: 10; V: TRBV20-1; CDR3: SASIAGYEQY
J: TRBJ2-1; length: 13; V: TRBV18; CDR3: ASSLNPSSYNEQF
J: TRBJ1-3; length: 13; V: TRBV28; CDR3: ASVSTVPSGNTIY
J: TRBJ2-7; length: 14; V: TRBV7-2; CDR3: ASSLVPRGGLYEQY
J: TRBJ1-2; length: 11; V: TRBV16; CDR3: ASSQSNTDGYT
J: TRBJ1-2; length: 13; V: TRBV6-4; CDR3: ASRKTPGGGYGYT
J: TRBJ1-1; length: 13; V: TRBV5-8; CDR3: ASSSDQGFGTEAF
J: TRBJ1-2; length: 12; V: TRBV19; CDR3: ASKDGGSTYGYT
J: TRBJ2-7; length: 9; V: TRBV20-1; CDR3: SANSGPEQY
J: TRBJ1-1; length: 17; V: TRBV5-1; CDR3: ASSFVWQGKGRMNTEAF
J: TRBJ2-2; length: 13; V: TRBV5-1; CDR3: ASSFRTGNTGELF
J: TRBJ1-5; length: 13; V: TRBV19; CDR3: ASSIGDTSYQPQH
J: TRBJ1-3; length: 14; V: TRBV6-2/TRBV6-3; CDR3: ASSFGQATSGNTIY
J: TRBJ1-2; length: 9; V: TRBV11-2; CDR3: AAGEGYGYT
J: TRBJ1-1; length: 12; V: TRBV27; CDR3: ASTPGMGLPEAF
J: TRBJ2-2; length: 11; V: TRBV7-2; CDR3: ASSTLVTGELF
J: TRBJ1-2; length: 12; V: TRBV4-3; CDR3: ASSQGQDSYGYT